The sample holds many counts of the clone carrying this T cell receptor (beta chain). Semi-nested PCR with Nested Universal Primer A followed constant-region reverse priming of full-length variable regions. TCRdb passed the 5' RACE reads through MiXCR, listing each CDR3 protein once. The table has about 54,000 distinct CDR3 sequences, roughly 15% seen once. Sequencing input: naive CD4+ T cells sorted from blood. Subset given: naive CD4+ T cells, CD4+CD45RA+CD25-. The source is a female donor with breast cancer.

The CDR3 DNA reads TGCAGTGCTAGACCGAACAGGGGAATCACTGAAGCTTTCTTT. Its protein product is CSARPNRGITEAFF. V usage is TRBV20-1 and J usage is TRBJ1-1, with 7 bases lining up with TRBD1. The CDR3 contains 14 residues. J was trimmed by 4 bases and V by 2 bases; bases with no gene match: 7. Per the germline V gene, CDR1 is DFQATT and CDR2 is SNEGSKA (reference sequence).